This passage covers 11 T cell receptor beta chains from one sample sequenced in a study of T cell changes during pregnancy in multiple sclerosis. The protocol was immunoSEQ multiplex PCR, while the TCRdb copy is restricted to in-frame clones and leaves out a portion. The sample lists about 96,000 clones; 92% were seen once. The sample here was peripheral blood, taken in the first trimester of pregnancy. These receptors were collected from a female donor with multiple sclerosis, enrolled in a pregnancy study.

The rearrangement uses TRBV27 and TRBJ1-5, with D possibly TRBD1 on 5 matching bases. The CDR3 contains 14 residues. The germline V gene has CDR1 MNHEY and CDR2 SMNVEV (reference sequence). V lost 1 base, J lost 9 bases, and 13 bases lay in between. The CDR3 DNA sequence: TGTGCCAGCAGTTTATTGTCAGGCGACAGGCCCCAGCATTTT. As protein: CASSLLSGDRPQHF.

CDR3 coding DNA: TGTGCCAGCTCACCACCGTCCAGGGACTATGGCTACACCTTC. Translation gives CASSPPSRDYGYTF. This chain connects TRBV18 to TRBJ1-2; weak D call: TRBD1 (5 bases). Germline V gives CDR1 KGHSH, CDR2 LQKENI. Trimming removed 0 bases at V and 3 bases at J, with 8 bases between. The CDR3 has 14 amino acids.

This chain uses TRBV7-6 with TRBJ1-1; D possibly corresponds to TRBD1 (6 bases). The germline V and J ends were trimmed by 4 bases and 1 base, with 13 bases remaining between them. Germline V gene sequence: CDR1 SGHVS, CDR2 FNYEAQ. The CDR3 contains 15 residues. CDR3 region: CASSSLQGSNTEAFF. The CDR3 DNA reads TGTGCCAGCAGCTCCTTACAGGGTTCGAACACTGAAGCTTTCTTT.

The chain combines TRBV27 with TRBJ2-7; the D gene is possibly TRBD2 (5 bases). CDR3 length: 14 residues. The ends were cut back, 6 bases at V and 2 bases at J, with 14 bases in the middle. From germline, CDR1 is MNHEY and CDR2 SMNVEV (reference sequence). DNA of the CDR3: TGTGCCAGCAGGCCCACGGGGAGCCCCTACGAGCAGTACTTC. It encodes CASRPTGSPYEQYF.

The V gene is TRBV18, the J gene TRBJ1-2; 8 nucleotides line up with TRBD1. This CDR3 has 16 amino acids. V trimming: 0 bases; J trimming: 4 bases; junction bases outside the gene matches: 7. Germline V CDR1 and CDR2: KGHSH, LQKENI. In nucleotides, the CDR3 is TGTGCCAGCTCACCACCAGGGACAGGTGGCTCCTATGGCTACACCTTC. It specifies CASSPPGTGGSYGYTF.

This chain links TRBV11-3 with TRBJ2-1, with a tentative D call TRBD2 (5 bases). V was clipped by 5 bases and J by 10 bases, with 15 bases between them. This CDR3 comprises 13 residues. Germline CDR1 is SGHNT and CDR2 is YENEEA. CDR3 in amino acids: CASSTSPGLEQFF. The CDR3 nucleotides read TGTGCCAGCAGCACTTCCCCCGGACTCGAGCAGTTCTTC.

The rearrangement links TRBV15 to TRBJ2-1; the match to TRBD2 covers 14 bases. After removal of 5 bases from V and 8 bases from J, the junction contained 11 bases not matched to a gene. The length of the CDR3 is 17 residues. Germline-derived CDR1 and CDR2 are LNHNV and YYDKDF (reference sequence). As DNA, the CDR3 is TGTGCCACCAGCTCAAGAGGGACTAGCGGGAGCTGGCATGAGCAGTTCTTC. Translating gives CATSSRGTSGSWHEQFF.

This clone came up once. Written as DNA, the CDR3 is TGTGCCAGTAGTGCCCGGACAGGGGGCGCCTACAATGAGCAGTTCTTC. Protein: CASSARTGGAYNEQFF. This chain joins TRBV19 and TRBJ2-1; 11 positions match TRBD1. Looked up from germline, CDR1 is LNHDA and CDR2 is SQIVND (reference sequence). The J segment lost 2 bases and the V segment lost 5 bases, leaving 5 bases of the junction unmatched. The CDR3 is 16 amino acids.

V is TRBV27 and J is TRBJ2-5; a weak D match, TRBD2 (6 bases). Germline V gives CDR1 MNHEY, CDR2 SMNVEV (reference sequence). V was pared by 3 bases and J by 2 bases, with 13 bases between. CDR3 length equals 15 residues. The CDR3 nucleotides are TGTGCCAGCAGTTTGCGGGGAACCAGACAAGAGACCCAGTACTTC. Protein product: CASSLRGTRQETQYF.

This chain uses TRBV7-2 with TRBJ2-7; D perhaps matches TRBD2 (6 bases). V was clipped by 4 bases and J by 5 bases, with 9 bases between them. This CDR3 contains 12 residues. Germline V gives CDR1 SGHTA, CDR2 FQGNSA. CDR3 in DNA: TGTGCCAGCAGCTCGGGACTTCACGAGCAGTACTTC. Amino acid sequence: CASSSGLHEQYF.

This chain links TRBV19 with TRBJ2-1; D uncertain. This CDR3 has 13 amino acids. Germline CDR1 and CDR2: LNHDA and SQIVND (reference sequence). Trimming stripped 3 bases from V and 13 bases from J, with 16 bases between. The CDR3 bases are TGTGCCAGTAGTATTGTTAACCCAAAGAGCCAGTTCTTC. Residues: CASSIVNPKSQFF.